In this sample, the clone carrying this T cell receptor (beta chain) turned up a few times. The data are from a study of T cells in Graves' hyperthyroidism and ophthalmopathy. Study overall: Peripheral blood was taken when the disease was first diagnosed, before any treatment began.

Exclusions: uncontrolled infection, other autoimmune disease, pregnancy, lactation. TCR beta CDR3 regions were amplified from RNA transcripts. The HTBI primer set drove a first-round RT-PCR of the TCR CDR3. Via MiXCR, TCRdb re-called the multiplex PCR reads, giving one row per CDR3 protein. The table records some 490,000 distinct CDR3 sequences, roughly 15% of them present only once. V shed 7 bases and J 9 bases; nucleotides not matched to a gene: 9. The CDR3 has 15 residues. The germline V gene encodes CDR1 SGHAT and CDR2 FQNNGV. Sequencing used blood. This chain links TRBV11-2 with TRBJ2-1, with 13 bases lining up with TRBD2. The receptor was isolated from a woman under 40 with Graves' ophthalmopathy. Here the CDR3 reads CASTPTSGRNGEQFF. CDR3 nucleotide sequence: TGTGCCAGCACCCCGACTAGCGGGAGGAATGGTGAGCAGTTCTTC.